This T cell receptor beta chain was retrieved from a study of blood T cell repertoires in COVID-19. In the authors' workflow: Reference gene primer amplification gave estimated nucleated cell counts. Sequencing was performed with immunoSEQ multiplex PCR; in TCRdb, only in-frame clones are kept and a portion is missing. V, J and clone size were drawn from that table, and D and trimming were deduced from the DNA. Among about 140,000 clones, over 80% were seen once, and the ten largest hold more than 9.5%. The germline V gene has CDR1 SNHLY and CDR2 FYNNEI. Trimming stripped 4 bases from V and 7 bases from J, with 16 bases between. This CDR3 region has 15 residues.

Sequenced sample: peripheral blood. J is TRBJ2-2 and V is TRBV2; TRBD2 might be the D (5 bases). The TCR originated in a woman aged 80 or over with acute or convalescent COVID-19. The CDR3 loop is CASSGLKGAVGELFF. In nucleotides, the CDR3 is TGTGCCAGCAGTGGGTTGAAGGGAGCGGTCGGGGAGCTGTTTTTT.